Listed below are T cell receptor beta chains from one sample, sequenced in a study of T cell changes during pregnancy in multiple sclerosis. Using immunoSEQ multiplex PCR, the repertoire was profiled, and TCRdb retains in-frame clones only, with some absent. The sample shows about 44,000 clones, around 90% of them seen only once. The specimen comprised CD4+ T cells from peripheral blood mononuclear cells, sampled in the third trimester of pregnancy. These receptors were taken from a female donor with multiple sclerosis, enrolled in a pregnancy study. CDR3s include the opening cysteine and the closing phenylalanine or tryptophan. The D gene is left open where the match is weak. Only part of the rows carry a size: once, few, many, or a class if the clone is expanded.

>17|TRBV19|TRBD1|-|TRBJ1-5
TGTGCCAGTAGTCCTACCTACAGGGGGCTGAGCAATCAGCCCCAGCATTTT
CASSPTYRGLSNQPQHF
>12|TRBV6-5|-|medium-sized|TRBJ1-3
TGTGCCAGCAGGGGGCCTGGAAACACCATATATTTT
CASRGPGNTIYF
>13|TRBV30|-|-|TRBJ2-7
TGTGCCTGGAGTGTAGGAGGGTGGAACGAGCAGTACTTC
CAWSVGGWNEQYF
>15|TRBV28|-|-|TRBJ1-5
TGTGCCAGCACCCTGAACCTCGTGGCCAATCAGCCCCAGCATTTT
CASTLNLVANQPQHF
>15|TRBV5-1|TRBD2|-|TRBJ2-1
TGCGCCAGCAGCTTGATGCTAGCGGGTAACAATGAGCAGTTCTTC
CASSLMLAGNNEQFF
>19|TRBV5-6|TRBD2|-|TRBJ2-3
TGTGCCAGCAGCCGAAAGGGACTAGCGGGAGGGCCTGGCACAGATACGCAGTATTTT
CASSRKGLAGGPGTDTQYF
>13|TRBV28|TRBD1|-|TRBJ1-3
TGTGCCAGCAGGCAGGGGGCAGGGAACACCATATATTTT
CASRQGAGNTIYF
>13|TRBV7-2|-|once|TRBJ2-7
TGTGCCAGCAGCTTTGGCTTGAACTACGAGCAGTACTTC
CASSFGLNYEQYF
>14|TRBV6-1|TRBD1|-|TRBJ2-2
TGTGCCAGCATGAGGGACAGGGACACCGGGGAGCTGTTTTTT
CASMRDRDTGELFF
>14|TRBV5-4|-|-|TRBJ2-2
TGTGCCAGCAGCTTGCGGCTAGAGGGCGGGGAGCTGTTTTTT
CASSLRLEGGELFF
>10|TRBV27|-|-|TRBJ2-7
TGTGACGGGACAAGATACGAGCAGTACTTC
CDGTRYEQYF
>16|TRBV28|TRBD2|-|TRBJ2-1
TGTGCCAGCAGCACCCTTAAGCGGGAGGTCTTGAATGAGCAGTTCTTC
CASSTLKREVLNEQFF
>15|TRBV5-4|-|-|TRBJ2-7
TGTGCCAGCAGCTTACAGAGCCGTAGCTCCTACGAGCAGTACTTC
CASSLQSRSSYEQYF
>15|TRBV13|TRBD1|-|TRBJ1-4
TGTGCCAGCAGCCGGAACCGGGACAGGGGAGGAAAACTGTTTTTT
CASSRNRDRGGKLFF
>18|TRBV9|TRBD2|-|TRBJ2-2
TGTGCCAGCAGCCCCCGGGGGACTAGCGGGAGCAAAACCGGGGAGCTGTTTTTT
CASSPRGTSGSKTGELFF
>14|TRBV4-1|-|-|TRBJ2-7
TGCGCCAGCAGCCAAGGATTCACGGGGAATATGCAGTACTTC
CASSQGFTGNMQYF
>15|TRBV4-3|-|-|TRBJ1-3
TGCGCCAGCAGCCAAGAGATCTTAGCCGGAAACACCATATATTTT
CASSQEILAGNTIYF
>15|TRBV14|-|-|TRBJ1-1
TGTGCCAGCAGCCAAGGACACCCGGGGTACACTGAAGCTTTCTTT
CASSQGHPGYTEAFF
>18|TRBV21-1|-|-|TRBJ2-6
TGTGCCAGCAGCAAAGTACAGGGGTCGAGCTCTGGGGCCAACGTCCTGACTTTC
CASSKVQGSSSGANVLTF
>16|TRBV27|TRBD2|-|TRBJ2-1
TGTGCCAGCACGCACGCCGGGCTAGCGGACTACAATGAGCAGTTCTTC
CASTHAGLADYNEQFF
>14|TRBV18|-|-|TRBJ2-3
TGTGCCAGCCATAGTGGGCTGCGCACAGATACGCAGTATTTT
CASHSGLRTDTQYF
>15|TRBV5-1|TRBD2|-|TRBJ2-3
TGCGCCAGCAGCCTCGGACTAGGTGGTACAGATACGCAGTATTTT
CASSLGLGGTDTQYF
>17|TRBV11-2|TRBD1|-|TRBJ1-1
TGTGCCAGCAGCTTATACGTAGACAGGGGGCGGTTTCCTGAAGCTTTCTTT
CASSLYVDRGRFPEAFF
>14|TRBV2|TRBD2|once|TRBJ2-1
TGTGCCAGCAGCGTTAGCGGGAGGCGCAATGAGCAGTTCTTC
CASSVSGRRNEQFF
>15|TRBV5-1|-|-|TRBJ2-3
TGCGCCAGCAGCACGGGGGGCCCTAGCACAGATACGCAGTATTTT
CASSTGGPSTDTQYF
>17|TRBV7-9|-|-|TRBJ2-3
TGTGCCAGCAGCCGCGGGGGGCGGACAGGGGTGACAGATACGCAGTATTTT
CASSRGGRTGVTDTQYF
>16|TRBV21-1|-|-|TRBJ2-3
TGTGCCAGCAGCGAGCCGGGACAGGGAGCCACAGATACGCAGTATTTT
CASSEPGQGATDTQYF
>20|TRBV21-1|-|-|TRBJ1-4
TGTGCCAGCAGCAAAAAATCAGACAGGGGGCGCGTGGGATCTAATGAAAAACTGTTTTTT
CASSKKSDRGRVGSNEKLFF
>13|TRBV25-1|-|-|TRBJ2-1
TGTGCCAGCAGTGAGTGGGAGAACAATGAGCAGTTCTTC
CASSEWENNEQFF
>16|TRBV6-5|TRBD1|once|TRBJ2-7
TGTGCCAGCAGTTACGGGAGAACAGGGGGCAGGTTGGAGCAGTACTTC
CASSYGRTGGRLEQYF
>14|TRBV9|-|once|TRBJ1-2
TGTGCCAGCAGCGAAACAGAATCTAACTATGGCTACACCTTC
CASSETESNYGYTF
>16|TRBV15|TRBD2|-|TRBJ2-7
TGTGCCACCAGTCCATTCAGCGGGAGTGGATCCTACGAGCAGTACTTC
CATSPFSGSGSYEQYF
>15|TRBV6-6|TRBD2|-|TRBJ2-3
TGTGCCAGCAAAGGACTAGCGGGAGGAGCAGATACGCAGTATTTT
CASKGLAGGADTQYF
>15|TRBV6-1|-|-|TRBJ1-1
TGTGCCAGCAGGAATCGAGGATCGGGGGGGACTGAAGCTTTCTTT
CASRNRGSGGTEAFF